This TCR beta chain was sequenced in a study of T-cell reconstitution after alpha-beta-depleted transplantation in children. Between the trimmed V and J ends, which lost 4 bases and 7 bases, there was a span of 7 bases. The CDR3 sequence is 12 residues long. Germline V lookup: CDR1 MNHEY, CDR2 SVGEGT. This clonotype was counted at least ten times. Its matching antigen is unknown. Findings and limits, study-wide: Surviving recipient cells, namely T cells and thymic progenitors, were the source of high day-60 TCRbeta diversity in some patients. Most T-cell counts and diversity one year after the transplant came from T cells that were newly produced.

Unique molecular identifiers featured in how the TCRbeta library was prepared. A single record per CDR3 protein comes from TCRdb applying MiXCR to the PCR reads. The sample holds 250,000 or so distinct CDR3 sequences; roughly 8% are singletons and the top ten take 6.3%. The source is a male patient between 10 and 17 years old who had a stem cell transplant for acute lymphoblastic leukemia, so the T cells may come from the graft donor. This chain links TRBV6-2 or TRBV6-3 with TRBJ1-4; no clear D. Material: PBMCs, mostly from graft donor cells, obtained 180 days after TCRalphabeta/CD19-depleted stem cell transplant. Here the CDR3 DNA reads TGTGCCAGCAGTTTTGGACCTGAAAAACTGTTTTTT. It specifies CASSFGPEKLFF.